A single sample gave rise to the 6 T cell receptor beta chains below, sequenced in a study of PD-L1 blockade in urothelial cancer listed by TCRdb under 2017. What the time point label conveys for this sample: pretreatment peripheral blood. To prepare the library, the immunoSEQ multiplex PCR assay was applied. Drawn from immuneACCESS, this table holds only the in-frame rearrangements with V and J called that TCRdb kept. Clones are partly lost; checked studies trace under half to an unresolved V gene and leave the rest unexplained. The sample table holds 56,000 or so clones, of which approximately 83% were seen once. Of the sample, 15% to 18% is held by the ten largest clones. Sequencing used PBMCs, obtained around atezolizumab (anti-PD-L1) treatment. Source of these receptors: a man in his 70s with urothelial cancer.

This sequence joins TRBV5-5 and TRBJ2-7, with D unresolved. The CDR3 is 15 residues long. Germline V gene sequence: CDR1 SGHKS, CDR2 YYEKEE (reference sequence). V lost 0 bases and J 2 bases, leaving 12 bases between the germline ends. This chain's CDR3 is CASSLGGGPAYEQYF. CDR3 DNA: TGTGCCAGCAGCTTGGGCGGTGGCCCTGCCTACGAGCAGTACTTC.

Only one count was recorded for this clone. The DNA for the CDR3 is TGTGCCAGCTCACCACCGGCAGGGAACACCGGGGAGCTGTTTTTT. It translates to CASSPPAGNTGELFF. This chain uses TRBV18 with TRBJ2-2, with D unresolved. Germline V lookup: CDR1 KGHSH, CDR2 LQKENI. Trimming shortened V by 0 bases and J by 1 base, and 6 bases separated the two germline ends. The CDR3 contains 15 residues.

This chain joins TRBV28 and TRBJ2-1; maybe TRBD1 (6 bases). Germline CDR1 MDHEN, CDR2 SYDVKM. V was clipped by 3 bases and J by 1 base, with 13 bases between them. The CDR3 consists of 16 residues. In nucleotides, the CDR3 is TGTGCCAGCAGTTTGGCTCTACAGGGATCCTACAATGAGCAGTTCTTC. Translating it yields CASSLALQGSYNEQFF. The full variable domain, with the rest looked up from reference TRBV28 and TRBJ2-1, is DVKVTQSSRYLVKRTGEKVFLECVQDMDHENMFWYRQDPGLGLRLIYFSYDVKMKEKGDIPEGYSVSREKKERFSLILESASTNQTSMYLCASSLALQGSYNEQFFGPGTRLTVL.

The V gene is TRBV27, the J gene TRBJ2-1; tentatively, D is TRBD2 (6 bases). The V and J ends lost 5 bases and 4 bases respectively, with 9 bases between them. The CDR3 runs 13 residues. Germline values: CDR1 MNHEY, CDR2 SMNVEV (reference sequence). The CDR3 bases are TGTGCCAGCAGTAGGGACTTTTACAATGAGCAGTTCTTC. Translating it yields CASSRDFYNEQFF.

This rearrangement joins TRBV11-2 to TRBJ2-7; TRBD2 is a possible D gene (6 bases). The germline V and J ends were trimmed by 4 bases and 5 bases, with 12 bases remaining between them. This CDR3 is 13 amino acids long. CDR1 and CDR2 from the germline V gene are SGHAT and FQNNGV. The CDR3, as DNA: TGTGCCAGCAGCTCGACTAGTTACCACGAGCAGTACTTC. It codes for CASSSTSYHEQYF. The variable domain in full, completed from reference TRBV11-2 and TRBJ2-7, reads EAGVAQSPRYKIIEKRQSVAFWCNPISGHATLYWYQQILGQGPKLLIQFQNNGVVDDSQLPKDRFSAERLKGVDSTLKIQPAKLEDSAVYLCASSSTSYHEQYFGPGTRLTVT.

CDR3 bases: TGTGCCAGCAGTGAGCTAGCCCAAGAGACCCAGTACTTC. It yields the protein CASSELAQETQYF. The J gene is TRBJ2-5, the V gene TRBV2, with TRBD2 as a possible D gene (5 bases). Trimming removed 3 bases at V and 1 base at J, with 6 bases between. This CDR3 contains 13 residues. Germline V gives CDR1 SNHLY, CDR2 FYNNEI.